This T cell receptor beta chain originates from a study of OX40 agonist ivuxolimab in advanced cancers. Study summary: Every 2 weeks, ivuxolimab was infused into the patients intravenously at between 0.01 and 10 mg/kg.

The CDR3 loop spans 14 amino acids. V shed 5 bases and J shed 0 bases, with 9 bases lying between them. In germline, CDR1 is SGHTA, CDR2 FQGTGA. Overall study results and limits: Part of the nonresponder group also had normalized T-cell clonal expansion that was low.

This table comes from immunoSEQ multiplex PCR, and its TCRdb copy is limited to in-frame clones, with some not included. The profile shows roughly 60,000 clones, about 90% of them singletons. On this clone: Its target is not known.

The V call is TRBV7-3, the J call TRBJ2-3, with D unresolved. The sample consisted of CD4+ or CD8+ T cells sorted from blood, taken in a trial of the OX40 agonist ivuxolimab. This receptor was obtained from an adult with an advanced solid tumor such as melanoma, head and neck, liver or kidney cancer. The DNA for the CDR3 is TGTGCCAGCAGCCCAACTTATAGCACAGATACGCAGTATTTT. Its translation: CASSPTYSTDTQYF.